The source of this TCR beta chain is a study of cytomegalovirus exposure and HLA in healthy donors. Study observations and caveats: Whilst most TCR sequences proved rare, a subset of public TCRs occurred across many donors. Cytomegalovirus association was assigned to 170 or so TCR beta chains. In a later analysis, HLA-associated TCR beta chains were more clonally expanded than equally common others.

This clone appeared a few times. Antigen: not known. The CDR3 totals 18 residues. Germline V CDR1 and CDR2: MDHEN, SYDVKM. J was trimmed by 3 bases and V by 3 bases; bases with no gene match: 13. The PCR contained 60 Vbeta and 13 Jbeta primers. Assay used: immunoSEQ multiplex PCR; TCRdb lists only in-frame clones, some missing. The sample has around 140,000 clones, around four fifths seen once. This clonotype was obtained from a female donor in good health and CMV-seronegative. The chain couples TRBV28 to TRBJ1-5; 8 nucleotides agree with TRBD1. The material sequenced was PBMCs. In nucleotides, the CDR3 is TGTGCCAGCAGTTTCCTCAAGTTGGGCAGGGGGCCCAATCAGCCCCAGCATTTT. Translation gives CASSFLKLGRGPNQPQHF.